The 2 T cell receptor beta chains given below trace back to one sample, sequenced in a study of blood T cell repertoires in COVID-19. The protocol was immunoSEQ multiplex PCR, while the TCRdb copy is restricted to in-frame clones and leaves out a portion. In the table there are over 350,000 clones, about 85% of which are singletons. The sample consisted of PBMCs or T cells enriched from blood (not recorded which). The source is a young woman with acute COVID-19.

The chain links TRBV27 to TRBJ1-5; D unclear. This CDR3 has 17 residues. The ends were cut back, 1 base at V and 5 bases at J, with 18 bases in the middle. CDR1 MNHEY and CDR2 SMNVEV come from the germline V gene (reference sequence). CDR3 sequence: CASSLLSLGRFDQPQHF. DNA of the CDR3: TGTGCCAGCAGTTTATTATCACTTGGTCGTTTCGATCAGCCCCAGCATTTT.

This clone has only one observation. The CDR3 DNA reads as TGTGCCAGCAGCCAGGGGACAGGCTTGAACACTGAAGCTTTCTTT. This translates into CASSQGTGLNTEAFF. The chain has TRBV7-9 and TRBJ1-1; 8 bases fit TRBD1. The CDR3 sequence is 15 residues long. V lost 5 bases, J lost 0 bases, and 5 bases stayed unmatched. Looked up from germline, CDR1 is SEHNR and CDR2 is FQNEAQ (reference sequence).